The 20 T cell receptor beta chains below all came from one sample that was sequenced in a study of CD8 T cells in Susac syndrome. RNA in amounts of roughly 0.5 to 1 ug was reverse transcribed with random hexamers. TCRdb reprocessed the immunoSEQ multiplex PCR reads with MiXCR, giving one entry per CDR3 protein. This sample yields some 100,000 distinct CDR3 sequences, of which approximately 95% are seen a single time; approximately 0.3% belongs to the top ten. Sequencing was performed on CD8+ T cells from PBMCs. Every receptor here comes from a human donor with Susac syndrome.

This chain links TRBV9 with TRBJ2-1, with TRBD2 matching 9 bases. Germline values: CDR1 SGDLS, CDR2 YYNGEE. Unmatched junction bases numbered 6, after V lost 0 bases and J lost 5 bases. The CDR3 has 16 amino acids. The CDR3 DNA is TGTGCCAGCAGCGTAGCCCCTAGCGGGGTCGACAATGAGCAGTTCTTC. Translation gives CASSVAPSGVDNEQFF.

This chain connects TRBV29-1 to TRBJ2-5, with 9 bases matching TRBD1. V was pared by 3 bases and J by 4 bases, with 6 bases of the junction left unmatched. Germline V gene lookup returns CDR1 SQVTM and CDR2 ANQGSEA. There are 14 residues in the CDR3. This chain's CDR3 is CSVETDRGGETQYF. The DNA for the CDR3 is TGCAGCGTTGAGACCGACAGGGGGGGAGAGACCCAGTACTTC.

This sequence joins TRBV23-1 and TRBJ1-4; a possible D gene is TRBD1 (5 bases). TRBV23-1 is annotated as an ORF whose role is uncertain. V was clipped by 6 bases and J by 8 bases, with 22 bases between them. This CDR3 spans 16 amino acids. This chain's CDR3 is CASSPRWGDQSEKLFF. CDR3 bases: TGCGCCAGCAGCCCTCGGTGGGGGGACCAATCCGAAAAACTGTTTTTT.

The chain uses TRBV13 and TRBJ2-7; 10 nucleotides match TRBD1. Germline lookup yields CDR1 PRHDT and CDR2 FYEKMQ (reference sequence). V gave up 5 bases and J gave up 6 bases; unmatched junction bases: 4. The CDR3 has 13 residues. CDR3 residues: CASSGTGDSEQYF. For the CDR3, the DNA is TGTGCCAGCAGCGGGACAGGGGATAGCGAGCAGTACTTC.

The V call is TRBV12-3 or TRBV12-4, the J call TRBJ2-2; D ambiguous. The CDR3 has 13 amino acids. V was cut by 4 bases and J by 6 bases, with 9 bases left in between. CDR3 region: CASSSTFSGELFF. In nucleotides, the CDR3 is TGTGCCAGCAGTTCCACGTTCTCCGGGGAGCTGTTTTTT.

V gene TRBV15 combines with J gene TRBJ1-2; 9 nucleotides line up with TRBD1. The CDR3 contains 14 residues. With V trimmed by 5 bases and J by 5 bases, 6 bases remained unmatched. CDR1 and CDR2 from the germline V gene are LNHNV and YYDKDF (reference sequence). CDR3 protein: CATSSADRGYGYTF. CDR3 bases: TGTGCCACCAGCTCAGCCGACAGGGGGTATGGCTACACCTTC.

The chain couples TRBV5-1 to TRBJ2-1; D is possibly TRBD1 or TRBD2 (5 bases each). This CDR3 spans 12 amino acids. V shed 0 bases and J shed 8 bases, with 6 bases lying between them. Germline V gene lookup returns CDR1 SGHRS and CDR2 YFSETQ. In DNA form, the CDR3 reads TGCGCCAGCAGCTTGGGGGGGTATGAGCAGTTCTTC. Its translation: CASSLGGYEQFF.

This chain uses TRBV5-8 with TRBJ2-3; D call uncertain. CDR3 length equals 16 residues. Germline V gives CDR1 SGHTS, CDR2 YDEGEE. V lost 0 bases to trimming and J lost 3 bases, with 14 bases between them. The CDR3 DNA sequence: TGTGCCAGCAGCTTGGGTCAGTCGCGTTGGACAGATACGCAGTATTTT. As protein: CASSLGQSRWTDTQYF.

This chain joins TRBV4-1 and TRBJ1-4; D ambiguous. The CDR3 sequence is 11 residues long. With 2 bases removed from V and 8 bases from J, the gap between germline ends came to 3 bases. Looked up from germline, CDR1 is MGHRA and CDR2 is YSYEKL. The DNA of the CDR3 is TGCGCCAGCAGCCAAAACGAAAAACTGTTTTTT. This codes for CASSQNEKLFF.

The V and J genes are TRBV9 and TRBJ1-1; 10 bases are shared with TRBD1. The CDR3 extends over 15 amino acids. After removal of 3 bases from V and 5 bases from J, the junction contained 7 bases not matched to a gene. Germline V CDR1 and CDR2: SGDLS, YYNGEE. The CDR3 coding sequence is TGTGCCAGCAGCGGGCTTCCGGGACAGGGGACTGAAGCTTTCTTT. Amino acids: CASSGLPGQGTEAFF.

The table lists this clonotype with a count of one. This chain joins TRBV4-1 and TRBJ2-7, with D perhaps matching TRBD2 (5 bases). This CDR3 is built from 13 residues. Trimming took off 4 bases at V and 0 bases at J, with 7 bases between the two ends. Germline lookup yields CDR1 MGHRA and CDR2 YSYEKL. CDR3: CASSPGDSYEQYF. The CDR3 nucleotides read TGCGCCAGCAGCCCCGGGGACTCCTACGAGCAGTACTTC.

This rearrangement joins TRBV29-1 to TRBJ2-7; D may be TRBD1 (6 bases). The CDR3 covers 13 residues. Between the trimmed V and J ends, which lost 6 bases and 2 bases, there was a span of 14 bases. CDR1 and CDR2 (germline): SQVTM, ANQGSEA. CDR3 protein: CSVRGRQTYEQYF. The CDR3 bases are TGCAGCGTAAGGGGGAGACAGACCTACGAGCAGTACTTC.

The chain is built from TRBV9 and TRBJ2-3; the D is unclear. Germline assignment: CDR1 SGDLS and CDR2 YYNGEE. CDR3 length equals 14 residues. V dropped 0 bases and J dropped 5 bases, with 10 bases sitting between them. The CDR3 protein is CASSVGTEGDTQYF. CDR3 bases: TGTGCCAGCAGCGTAGGGACCGAAGGAGATACGCAGTATTTT.

About this clonotype itself: A read error may account for a junction end that differs from germline. In DNA, the CDR3 is TGCGCCAGCAGCGGCAGAGGCACTGAAGCTTCCTTT. Translating it yields CASSGRGTEASF. The rearrangement links TRBV5-1 to TRBJ1-1; unclear D gene. CDR1 and CDR2 (germline): SGHRS, YFSETQ. The CDR3 loop spans 12 amino acids.

This chain links TRBV29-1 with TRBJ2-1, with D perhaps matching TRBD2 (5 bases). V gave up 6 bases and J gave up 8 bases, with 17 bases separating them. The CDR3 loop spans 13 amino acids. CDR1 and CDR2 (germline): SQVTM, ANQGSEA. In DNA form, the CDR3 reads TGCAGCGTAGCAACACTACTAGTTTATGAGCAGTTCTTC. Translating gives CSVATLLVYEQFF.

The chain has TRBV20-1 and TRBJ1-5, with D possibly being TRBD1 (5 bases). V lost 6 bases to trimming and J lost 1 base, with 7 bases between them. This CDR3 comprises 12 residues. Per the germline V gene, CDR1 is DFQATT and CDR2 is SNEGSKA (reference sequence). This CDR3 reads CSARDSNQPQHF. The CDR3 DNA reads as TGCAGTGCCAGGGACAGCAATCAGCCCCAGCATTTT.

The chain uses TRBV7-9 and TRBJ2-5, with D perhaps matching TRBD1 (6 bases). Germline CDR1 reads SEHNR; CDR2 reads FQNEAQ (reference sequence). V gave up 5 bases and J gave up 0 bases, with 19 bases separating them. This CDR3 region has 17 residues. The CDR3 is CASSDARAGVYQETQYF. The CDR3 DNA reads TGTGCCAGCAGCGACGCACGGGCAGGGGTATACCAAGAGACCCAGTACTTC.

The chain combines TRBV7-8 with TRBJ1-4; tentative D call: TRBD1 (5 bases). The V end was cut by 7 bases, the J end by 4 bases, with 16 bases between. CDR1 SGHVS and CDR2 FQNEAQ come from the germline V gene. This CDR3 has 15 amino acids. CDR3 sequence reads: CASTLGGTLNEKLFF. CDR3 sequence (DNA): TGTGCCAGCACCTTGGGCGGGACGCTTAATGAAAAACTGTTTTTT.

V gene TRBV7-6 combines with J gene TRBJ2-5; D call uncertain. This CDR3 has 14 residues. The V end was cut by 5 bases, the J end by 0 bases, with 10 bases between. The germline V gene encodes CDR1 SGHVS and CDR2 FNYEAQ. CDR3 DNA: TGTGCCAGCAGCCGGACGGTGTACCAAGAGACCCAGTACTTC. Translation: CASSRTVYQETQYF.

The chain links TRBV19 to TRBJ2-1; a possible D gene is TRBD2 (5 bases). This CDR3 is built from 12 residues. Trimming left V 4 bases short and J 8 bases short, with 9 bases between. Germline V gene lookup returns CDR1 LNHDA and CDR2 SQIVND (reference sequence). DNA of the CDR3: TGTGCCAGTAGTAGGCTAGCCCATGAGCAGTTCTTC. It yields the protein CASSRLAHEQFF. The entire variable domain, with the rest obtained from reference TRBV19 and TRBJ2-1, is as follows: DGGITQSPKYLFRKEGQNVTLSCEQNLNHDAMYWYRQDPGQGLRLIYYSQIVNDFQKGDIAEGYSVSREKKESFPLTVTSAQKNPTAFYLCASSRLAHEQFFGPGTRLTVL.